This TCR beta chain comes out of a study of identical twins. Findings and caveats of the study: Out-of-frame alpha sequences that twins shared showed excess low generation probability. Cross-sectional statistical analysis was relied on for the conclusions, without the same donors being followed.

The CDR3 is 14 residues long. After removal of 0 bases from V and 5 bases from J, the junction contained 4 bases not matched to a gene. Germline CDR1 and CDR2: SGDLS and YYNGEE. Via MiXCR, TCRdb re-called the 5' RACE reads, giving one row per CDR3 protein. The sample lists around 450,000 distinct CDR3 sequences, over 12% occurring once. Concerning this clonotype itself: Its antigen is not known.

These data were also reused for a study on yellow fever vaccine responses in identical twins. That report notes: Reported findings indicate that twins' vaccine T cell responses seemed partially convergent, partially personalized.

This sequence joins TRBV9 and TRBJ2-7; the match to TRBD2 covers 8 bases. The sequence was collected from a woman aged 18-29 years in good health. Sequenced input: CD4+ T cells sorted from blood. CDR3 sequence reads: CASSVGLAGNEQYF. In DNA form, the CDR3 reads TGTGCCAGCAGCGTAGGCCTAGCGGGTAACGAGCAGTACTTC.